This passage covers 23 T cell receptor beta chains from one sample sequenced in a study of CD8 T cells in Susac syndrome. Reverse transcription of roughly 0.45 to 1 ug RNA was carried out with random hexamers. TCRdb used MiXCR to reprocess the immunoSEQ multiplex PCR reads, holding one entry per CDR3 protein. The table records 180,000 or so distinct CDR3 sequences, just under 95% of them present only once. The sequenced material came from CD4+ T cells from PBMCs. These receptor sequences come from a human donor with Susac syndrome.

The V and J genes are TRBV7-8 and TRBJ1-5; D unresolved. Trimming removed 5 bases from V and 7 bases from J, with 15 bases in between. CDR1 SGHVS and CDR2 FQNEAQ come from the germline V gene. This CDR3 has 14 residues. CDR3 loop: CASSPDRERQPQHF. In DNA form, the CDR3 reads TGTGCCAGCAGCCCGGACCGAGAGAGGCAGCCCCAGCATTTT.

The gene calls are TRBV27 and TRBJ2-7, with 8 positions matching TRBD1. The V and J ends lost 3 bases and 3 bases, in that order; junction bases with no gene match: 7. Germline values: CDR1 MNHEY, CDR2 SMNVEV (reference sequence). CDR3 size: 15 residues. The CDR3 DNA reads as TGTGCCAGCAGTTTCGGACGCAGGGGGCTCTACGAGCAGTACTTC. It codes for CASSFGRRGLYEQYF.

This rearrangement joins TRBV15 to TRBJ1-2, with D tentatively TRBD1 (6 bases). The CDR3 has 12 amino acids. Germline V lookup: CDR1 LNHNV, CDR2 YYDKDF (reference sequence). The V end lost 6 bases, the J end lost 4 bases, and 9 bases lay between the germline ends. CDR3 sequence: CATRAGAYGYTF. DNA of the CDR3: TGTGCCACCAGGGCGGGGGCCTATGGCTACACCTTC.

The chain couples TRBV18 to TRBJ1-2; TRBD1 matches 7 bases. Per germline, CDR1 KGHSH and CDR2 LQKENI. J was trimmed by 3 bases and V by 1 base; bases with no gene match: 2. The CDR3 has 14 amino acids. The CDR3 is CASSPQGADYGYTF. The CDR3, as DNA: TGTGCCAGCTCACCACAGGGGGCAGACTATGGCTACACCTTC.

This CDR3 is CASIRGTNTGELFF. CDR3 coding DNA: TGTGCCAGCATTCGGGGCACGAACACCGGGGAGCTGTTTTTT. The rearrangement uses TRBV12-3 or TRBV12-4 and TRBJ2-2; possibly TRBD1 or TRBD2 for D (5 bases each). V shed 7 bases and J shed 0 bases, with 9 bases lying between them. The CDR3 sequence is 14 residues long.

V gene TRBV20-1 combines with J gene TRBJ2-7; tentative D call: TRBD2 (6 bases). Germline-derived CDR1 and CDR2 are DFQATT and SNEGSKA (reference sequence). V lost 6 bases to trimming and J lost 2 bases, with 14 bases between them. The CDR3 spans 13 residues. CDR3: CSAPGAGTYEQYF. The CDR3 DNA is TGCAGTGCCCCAGGTGCGGGAACCTACGAGCAGTACTTC.

V usage is TRBV20-1 and J usage is TRBJ1-6; possibly TRBD1 for D (6 bases). The CDR3 loop spans 13 amino acids. CDR1 DFQATT and CDR2 SNEGSKA come from the germline V gene (reference sequence). Trimming left V 3 bases short and J 10 bases short, with 13 bases between. CDR3 in amino acids: CSASRGEGSPLHF. The CDR3, as DNA: TGCAGTGCTAGTAGGGGGGAAGGGTCACCCCTCCACTTT.

V and J are TRBV18 and TRBJ1-2; 7 nucleotides line up with TRBD1. The trim removed 6 bases at V and 4 bases at J, leaving 14 bases unmatched. The CDR3 totals 16 residues. Germline-derived CDR1 and CDR2 are KGHSH and LQKENI. The CDR3 loop is CASSPPTGAGGYGYTF. CDR3 coding DNA: TGTGCCAGCTCTCCCCCAACCGGGGCAGGGGGCTATGGCTACACCTTC.

This clonotype has just a few counts. V gene TRBV12-3 or TRBV12-4 combines with J gene TRBJ2-3; 9 positions agree with TRBD2. This CDR3 has 14 residues. J gave up 1 base and V 6 bases, and 2 bases lay outside the gene matches. CDR3 DNA: TGTGCCAGCAGAGAGCGGGGGGGCACAGATACGCAGTATTTT. As protein: CASRERGGTDTQYF.

This chain joins TRBV6-2 or TRBV6-3 and TRBJ2-3, with TRBD2 matching 11 bases. V lost 6 bases to trimming and J lost 6 bases; unmatched junction nucleotides: 5. The CDR3 consists of 14 residues. Per germline, CDR1 MNHEY and CDR2 SVGEGT. CDR3 loop: CASRLAGVADTQYF. CDR3 bases: TGTGCCAGCAGACTAGCGGGAGTTGCGGATACGCAGTATTTT.

The chain is built from TRBV30 and TRBJ2-7; 8 bases fit TRBD1. The CDR3 consists of 14 residues. The germline V gene has CDR1 GTSNPN and CDR2 SVGIG (reference sequence). V lost 1 base to trimming and J lost 2 bases; unmatched junction nucleotides: 4. CDR3 in amino acids: CAWSAPGQAYEQYF. Written as DNA, the CDR3 is TGTGCCTGGAGTGCCCCGGGACAGGCCTACGAGCAGTACTTC.

The chain recombines TRBV27 with TRBJ2-3; TRBD2 might be the D (6 bases). CDR3 length equals 14 residues. The V end lost 3 bases, the J end lost 4 bases, and 11 bases lay between the germline ends. Germline V lookup: CDR1 MNHEY, CDR2 SMNVEV (reference sequence). CDR3 protein: CASSLNGSPDTQYF. In nucleotides, the CDR3 is TGTGCCAGCAGTTTGAACGGGAGCCCAGATACGCAGTATTTT.

The chain recombines TRBV7-2 with TRBJ2-1, with 8 nucleotides matching TRBD2. Germline trimming cut 2 bases from V and 2 bases from J; bases unmatched to any gene: 2. The CDR3 is 15 amino acids. The germline V gene has CDR1 SGHTA and CDR2 FQGNSA. In nucleotides, the CDR3 is TGTGCCAGCAGCTTACAACTAGCGGCCTACAATGAGCAGTTCTTC. Protein: CASSLQLAAYNEQFF.

V is TRBV29-1 and J is TRBJ1-1, with D possibly matching TRBD1 (6 bases). The CDR3 spans 13 residues. Germline V gene sequence: CDR1 SQVTM, CDR2 ANQGSEA. V was clipped by 7 bases and J by 2 bases, with 14 bases between them. CDR3: CSGRGGGNTEAFF. Here the CDR3 DNA reads TGCAGCGGCCGCGGGGGGGGCAACACTGAAGCTTTCTTT.

The chain couples TRBV28 to TRBJ1-2; no clear D gene. CDR1 and CDR2 from the germline V gene are MDHEN and SYDVKM. V lost 6 bases and J 0 bases, leaving 8 bases between the germline ends. There are 13 residues in the CDR3. The CDR3: CASSSPANYGYTF. The DNA for the CDR3 is TGTGCCAGCAGCTCCCCGGCTAACTATGGCTACACCTTC.

The chain joins TRBV29-1 to TRBJ1-4; D gene uncertain. CDR1 and CDR2 (germline): SQVTM, ANQGSEA. This CDR3 has 11 residues. V was clipped by 7 bases and J by 1 base, with 4 bases between them. The CDR3 DNA reads TGCAGCGGAGAAACTAATGAAAAACTGTTTTTT. It yields the protein CSGETNEKLFF.

V usage is TRBV29-1 and J usage is TRBJ2-1; 10 positions agree with TRBD2. In germline, CDR1 is SQVTM, CDR2 ANQGSEA. CDR3 length: 15 residues. J lost 6 bases, V lost 4 bases, and 9 bases had no gene match. CDR3 in amino acids: CSVGRLAGVINEQFF. CDR3 in DNA: TGCAGCGTTGGGCGGCTAGCGGGAGTCATCAATGAGCAGTTCTTC.

The chain couples TRBV18 to TRBJ2-3; the match to TRBD2 covers 10 bases. The length of the CDR3 is 17 residues. The J segment lost 1 base and the V segment lost 1 base, leaving 5 bases of the junction unmatched. Germline CDR1 is KGHSH and CDR2 is LQKENI. CDR3 coding DNA: TGTGCCAGCTCACCACTTAGCGGGAGGCTAGGCACAGATACGCAGTATTTT. This sequence encodes CASSPLSGRLGTDTQYF.

The genes are TRBV5-1 and TRBJ2-1; TRBD2 agrees at 7 bases. After removal of 0 bases from V and 2 bases from J, the junction contained 2 bases not matched to a gene. Germline CDR1 SGHRS, CDR2 YFSETQ. The CDR3 is 15 amino acids. The CDR3 loop reads CASSLEAGPYNEQFF. The DNA for the CDR3 is TGCGCCAGCAGCTTGGAAGCGGGACCCTACAATGAGCAGTTCTTC.

This chain uses TRBV7-9 with TRBJ2-6, with no clear D. V lost 7 bases to trimming and J lost 3 bases, with 16 bases between them. Germline V gene sequence: CDR1 SEHNR, CDR2 FQNEAQ (reference sequence). The CDR3 sequence is 16 residues long. Here the CDR3 reads CASTLTVASGANVLTF. Written as DNA, the CDR3 is TGTGCCAGCACCCTCACCGTAGCAAGTGGGGCCAACGTCCTGACTTTC.

The genes are TRBV4-2 and TRBJ2-7; 9 bases match TRBD2. Unmatched junction bases numbered 14, after V lost 3 bases and J lost 2 bases. Germline loops: CDR1 LGHNA, CDR2 YNFKEQ. This CDR3 comprises 18 residues. The CDR3 DNA reads as TGTGCCAGCAGCCAGTCCTTAGCGGGGGCGCGCGAGGCCTACGAGCAGTACTTC. Translating it yields CASSQSLAGAREAYEQYF.

J is TRBJ2-5 and V is TRBV28, with 7 nucleotides matching TRBD1. J lost 5 bases, V lost 6 bases, and 6 bases had no gene match. Germline CDR1 is MDHEN and CDR2 is SYDVKM. This CDR3 region has 13 residues. Here the CDR3 DNA reads TGTGCCAGCAGACAGGGGCGCGAGGAGACCCAGTACTTC. Its protein product is CASRQGREETQYF.

The J gene is TRBJ2-3, the V gene TRBV15; D ambiguous. The CDR3 sequence is 14 residues long. The germline gives CDR1 LNHNV, CDR2 YYDKDF (reference sequence). V was clipped by 0 bases and J by 4 bases, with 8 bases between them. The CDR3 bases are TGTGCCACCAGCAGAGATCCCCAGCCAGATACGCAGTATTTT. It is translated as CATSRDPQPDTQYF.